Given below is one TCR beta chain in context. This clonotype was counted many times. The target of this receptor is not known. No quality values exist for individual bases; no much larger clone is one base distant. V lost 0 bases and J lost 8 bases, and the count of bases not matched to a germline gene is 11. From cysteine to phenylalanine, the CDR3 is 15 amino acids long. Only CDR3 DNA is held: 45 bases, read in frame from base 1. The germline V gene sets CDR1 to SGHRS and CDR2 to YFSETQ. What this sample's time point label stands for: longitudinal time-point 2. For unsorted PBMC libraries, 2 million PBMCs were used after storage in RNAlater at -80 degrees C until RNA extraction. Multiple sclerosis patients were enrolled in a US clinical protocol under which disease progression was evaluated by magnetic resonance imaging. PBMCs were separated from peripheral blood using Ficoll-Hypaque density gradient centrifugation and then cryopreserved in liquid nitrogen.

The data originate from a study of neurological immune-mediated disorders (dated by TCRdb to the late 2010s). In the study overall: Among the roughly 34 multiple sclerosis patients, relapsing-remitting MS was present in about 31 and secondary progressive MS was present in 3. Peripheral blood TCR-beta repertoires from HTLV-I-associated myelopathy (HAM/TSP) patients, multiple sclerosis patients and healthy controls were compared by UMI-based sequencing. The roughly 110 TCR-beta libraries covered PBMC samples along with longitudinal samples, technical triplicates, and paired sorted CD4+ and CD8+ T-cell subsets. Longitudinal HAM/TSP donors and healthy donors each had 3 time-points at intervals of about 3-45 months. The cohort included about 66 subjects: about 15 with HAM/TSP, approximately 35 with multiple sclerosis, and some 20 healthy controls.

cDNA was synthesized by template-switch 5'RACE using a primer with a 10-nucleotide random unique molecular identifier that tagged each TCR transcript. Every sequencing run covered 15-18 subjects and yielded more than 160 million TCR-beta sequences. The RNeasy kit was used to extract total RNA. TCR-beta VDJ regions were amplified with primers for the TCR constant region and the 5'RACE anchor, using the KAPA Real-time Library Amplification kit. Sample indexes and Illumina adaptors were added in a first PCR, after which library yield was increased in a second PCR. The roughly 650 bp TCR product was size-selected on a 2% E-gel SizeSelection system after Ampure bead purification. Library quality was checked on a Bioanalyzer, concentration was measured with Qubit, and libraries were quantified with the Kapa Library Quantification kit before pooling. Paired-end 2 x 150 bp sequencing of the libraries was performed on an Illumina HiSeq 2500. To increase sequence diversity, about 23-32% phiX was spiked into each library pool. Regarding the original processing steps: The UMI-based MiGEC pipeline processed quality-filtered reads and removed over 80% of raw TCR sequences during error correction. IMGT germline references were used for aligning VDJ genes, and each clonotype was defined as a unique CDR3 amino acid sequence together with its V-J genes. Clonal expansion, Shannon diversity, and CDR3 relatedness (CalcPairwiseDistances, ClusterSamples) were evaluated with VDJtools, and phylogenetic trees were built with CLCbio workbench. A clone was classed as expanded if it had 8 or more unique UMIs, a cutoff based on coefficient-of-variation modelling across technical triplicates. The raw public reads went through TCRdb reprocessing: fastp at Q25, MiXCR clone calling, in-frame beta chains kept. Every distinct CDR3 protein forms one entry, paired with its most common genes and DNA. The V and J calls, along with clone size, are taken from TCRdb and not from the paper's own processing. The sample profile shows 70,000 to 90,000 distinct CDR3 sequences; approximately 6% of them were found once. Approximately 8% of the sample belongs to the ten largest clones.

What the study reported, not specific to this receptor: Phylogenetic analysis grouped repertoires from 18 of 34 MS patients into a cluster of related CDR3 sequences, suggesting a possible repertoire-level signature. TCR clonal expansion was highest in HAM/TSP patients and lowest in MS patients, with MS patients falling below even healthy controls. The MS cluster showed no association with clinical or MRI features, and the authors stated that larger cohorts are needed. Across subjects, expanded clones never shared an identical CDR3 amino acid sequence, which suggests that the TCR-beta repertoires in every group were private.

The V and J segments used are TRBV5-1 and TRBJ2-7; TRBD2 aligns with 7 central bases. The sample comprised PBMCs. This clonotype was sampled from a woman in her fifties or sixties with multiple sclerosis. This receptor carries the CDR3 CASSLVSDGGLQQYF. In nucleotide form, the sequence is TGCGCCAGCAGCTTGGTTTCGGACGGGGGGTTGCAGCAGTACTTC.